These 24 T cell receptor beta chains came from one sample sequenced in a study of regulatory T cells in long-lasting Graves disease. Time point here: newly diagnosed GD, antithyroid drugs for less than 3 months. RNA from PBMCs was the source of the TCR library. According to the study, TCR beta libraries were built with iRepertoire HTBI primers and CDR3-region Arm-PCR. Using its own MiXCR run on the multiplex PCR reads, TCRdb lists one record per CDR3 protein. The data show approximately 230,000 distinct CDR3 sequences, approximately 20% seen once. The source was peripheral blood mononuclear cells (PBMCs), collected at new diagnosis, from a patient treated with antithyroid drugs. The origin of the receptors is a female donor with Graves disease.

This clonotype was counted many times. This rearrangement joins TRBV24-1 to TRBJ2-3; possible D gene TRBD2, 6 bases. Trimming removed 0 bases from V and 2 bases from J, with 14 bases in between. This CDR3 spans 17 amino acids. The germline gives CDR1 KGHDR, CDR2 SFDVKD. CDR3: CATSDLHVGGDTDTQYF. CDR3 bases: TGTGCCACCAGTGATTTGCACGTCGGCGGGGACACAGATACGCAGTATTTT.

The DNA of the CDR3 is TGCAGCGTACTAGAGCTCGAGAGTAATGGCTACACCTTC. It encodes CSVLELESNGYTF. The J gene is TRBJ1-2, the V gene TRBV29-1; D is unclear. CDR3 size: 13 residues. Germline assignment: CDR1 SQVTM and CDR2 ANQGSEA. Trimming shortened V by 6 bases and J by 6 bases, and 17 bases separated the two germline ends.

V gene TRBV29-1 combines with J gene TRBJ1-2; D unclear. This CDR3 is 11 amino acids long. Deletions cut 2 bases from V and 7 bases from J, with 8 bases between. From germline, CDR1 is SQVTM and CDR2 ANQGSEA. CDR3 region: CSVESESGYTF. In DNA form, the CDR3 reads TGCAGCGTTGAATCGGAGTCTGGCTACACCTTC.

Points on this clonotype: One base away lies a much larger clone, so this may be a sequencing read error. The J gene is TRBJ2-2, the V gene TRBV6-2 or TRBV6-3; D might be TRBD2 (5 bases). The CDR3 loop spans 12 amino acids. The germline gives CDR1 MNHEY, CDR2 SVGEGT. CDR3 DNA sequence: TGTGCCAGCAGTTACAACACCGGGGAGCTGCTTTTT. Translation: CASSYNTGELLF.

This rearrangement joins TRBV11-2 to TRBJ2-1; tentative D call: TRBD2 (6 bases). Germline V gene data show CDR1 as SGHAT and CDR2 as FQNNGV. Deletions cut 1 base from V and 5 bases from J, with 15 bases between. CDR3 length equals 16 residues. CDR3 region: CASSLGTTSPHNEQFF. The CDR3 region has the DNA TGTGCCAGCAGCTTAGGGACTACAAGCCCACACAATGAGCAGTTCTTC.

Details on this clonotype: A much larger clone differs from this one at a single base, so this may be a read error. The chain joins TRBV11-2 to TRBJ2-1; 7 bases match TRBD2. Germline V gives CDR1 SGHAT, CDR2 FQNNGV. This CDR3 region has 15 residues. The J segment lost 3 bases and the V segment lost 1 base, leaving 3 bases of the junction unmatched. As DNA, the CDR3 is TGTGCCAGCAGCTTAGGCGGGGGATACTACAATGAGCAGTTCTTC. Translating gives CASSLGGGYYNEQFF.

The chain recombines TRBV28 with TRBJ2-3; TRBD2 agrees at 8 bases. The V and J ends lost 6 bases and 0 bases, in that order; junction bases with no gene match: 23. Germline values: CDR1 MDHEN, CDR2 SYDVKM. The CDR3 has 21 residues. The CDR3 DNA sequence: TGTGCCAGCAGCCCCTCAAGTTTAACCAGCGGGGGTACAAAAAGCACAGATACGCAGTATTTT. Encoded protein: CASSPSSLTSGGTKSTDTQYF. The complete variable domain, with remaining parts taken from reference TRBV28 and TRBJ2-3, reads DVKVTQSSRYLVKRTGEKVFLECVQDMDHENMFWYRQDPGLGLRLIYFSYDVKMKEKGDIPEGYSVSREKKERFSLILESASTNQTSMYLCASSPSSLTSGGTKSTDTQYFGPGTRLTVL.

The table lists this clonotype with many counts. CDR3 sequence: CARGRHEESPLHF. In DNA form, the CDR3 reads TGTGCCAGGGGCCGACATGAAGAATCACCCCTCCACTTT. The genes are TRBV2 and TRBJ1-6, with D hard to call. This CDR3 is built from 13 residues. Germline CDR1 SNHLY, CDR2 FYNNEI. V lost 9 bases, J lost 10 bases, and 16 bases lay in between.

This clonotype was seen repeatedly, ten times or more. The rearrangement links TRBV7-2 to TRBJ2-7; tentatively, D is TRBD2 (6 bases). Between the trimmed V and J ends, which lost 5 bases and 1 base, there was a span of 15 bases. The CDR3 extends over 15 amino acids. CDR1 SGHTA and CDR2 FQGNSA come from the germline V gene. CDR3 in amino acids: CASSDTGLRSYEQYF. DNA of the CDR3: TGTGCCAGCAGCGATACGGGACTCCGGTCCTACGAGCAGTACTTC.

This clonotype was picked up many times. The chain has TRBV19 and TRBJ1-5; D perhaps matches TRBD1 (6 bases). This CDR3 has 15 amino acids. V lost 3 bases to trimming and J lost 7 bases, with 16 bases between them. CDR1 LNHDA and CDR2 SQIVND come from the germline V gene (reference sequence). CDR3 region: CASSMGSRGLQPQHF. The CDR3 DNA is TGTGCCAGTAGTATGGGTAGCAGGGGACTCCAGCCCCAGCATTTT.

This clonotype appeared once. CDR3 bases: TGTGCCAGCAGCTTAGTTCAACGGGGCGCGGATGAAAAACTGTTTTTT. Translating it yields CASSLVQRGADEKLFF. The chain is built from TRBV28 and TRBJ1-4; a possible D gene is TRBD1 (5 bases). The germline V gene encodes CDR1 MDHEN and CDR2 SYDVKM. CDR3 length equals 16 residues. Between the trimmed V and J ends, which lost 6 bases and 6 bases, there was a span of 20 bases.

This clonotype showed up many times. This chain joins TRBV29-1 and TRBJ1-3; D gene uncertain. From germline, CDR1 is SQVTM and CDR2 ANQGSEA. The CDR3 contains 14 residues. The V and J ends lost 0 bases and 0 bases respectively, with 6 bases between them. The CDR3: CSVEEPFSGNTIYF. The CDR3 nucleotides are TGCAGCGTTGAAGAACCATTCTCTGGAAACACCATATATTTT.

This clonotype occurred many times. The rearrangement uses TRBV24-1 and TRBJ2-4; no clear D. Germline V CDR1 and CDR2: KGHDR, SFDVKD. V gave up 4 bases and J gave up 0 bases, with 9 bases separating them. The length of the CDR3 is 15 residues. The DNA of the CDR3 is TGTGCCACCAGTGACTCGGGCCCAGCCAAAAACATTCAGTACTTC. This translates into CATSDSGPAKNIQYF.

Concerning this clonotype: A far bigger clonotype differs at one base, so this is likely a read error. The rearrangement joins TRBV2 to TRBJ2-7; tentative D call: TRBD1 (6 bases). CDR3 size: 14 residues. Germline-derived CDR1 and CDR2 are SNHLY and FYNNEI. V gave up 5 bases and J gave up 6 bases, with 17 bases separating them. The CDR3 nucleotides read TGTGCCAGCAGTTCGGGACACCCGCCTGTCGAGCAGTACTTC. Translated: CASSSGHPPVEQYF.

This clonotype was counted many times. The chain employs TRBV12-3 or TRBV12-4 and TRBJ2-5; 9 bases map to TRBD1. Trimming took 5 bases from V and 5 from J; bases not matched to a gene: 6. This CDR3 comprises 14 residues. CDR3 bases: TGTGCCAGCAGTCTCGGACAGGGGCAGGAGACCCAGTACTTC. This translates into CASSLGQGQETQYF.

This clonotype has at least ten counts. The gene calls are TRBV20-1 and TRBJ2-3; D is unclear. The germline V and J ends were trimmed by 3 bases and 0 bases, with 13 bases remaining between them. The CDR3 is made up of 15 amino acids. Germline V lookup: CDR1 DFQATT, CDR2 SNEGSKA (reference sequence). CDR3 sequence (DNA): TGCAGTGCTAGTAGTGCGGAGACTAGCACAGATACGCAGTATTTT. Amino acid sequence: CSASSAETSTDTQYF.

This clonotype has a count of ten or more. V and J are TRBV9 and TRBJ2-3; TRBD1 agrees at 7 bases. The CDR3 runs 17 residues. Unmatched junction bases numbered 14, after V lost 4 bases and J lost 3 bases. Germline lookup yields CDR1 SGDLS and CDR2 YYNGEE. DNA of the CDR3: TGTGCCAGCAGCTTAACTTCGACAGGGTTTTTGACAGATACGCAGTATTTT. It yields the protein CASSLTSTGFLTDTQYF.

On this clonotype: It is likely a read error: a sequence one base away is far more abundant. CDR3 sequence reads: CASSLPGQGGTQYF. The CDR3 bases are TGTGCCAGCAGTCTCCCCGGACAAGGGGGGACCCAGTACTTC. The V and J genes are TRBV12-3 or TRBV12-4 and TRBJ2-5; possibly TRBD1 for D (6 bases). Between the trimmed V and J ends, which lost 5 bases and 7 bases, there was a span of 17 bases. The CDR3 loop spans 14 amino acids.

The sample holds many counts of this clonotype. This sequence joins TRBV12-5 and TRBJ1-1; no clear D. This CDR3 has 13 amino acids. V was clipped by 6 bases and J by 0 bases, with 8 bases between them. The germline V gene encodes CDR1 LGHNT and CDR2 FRNRAP. The CDR3 loop is CASGSSLNTEAFF. The CDR3 DNA is TGTGCTAGTGGCTCCTCACTGAACACTGAAGCTTTCTTT.

The V and J genes are TRBV5-1 and TRBJ2-5; no firm D call. Trimming shortened V by 5 bases and J by 3 bases, and 8 bases separated the two germline ends. Germline assignment: CDR1 SGHRS and CDR2 YFSETQ. The CDR3 loop spans 12 amino acids. For the CDR3, the DNA is TGCGCCAGCAGATTTGGGGAAGAGACCCAGTACTTC. It codes for CASRFGEETQYF.

This clonotype was seen at least ten times. The chain uses TRBV11-3 and TRBJ2-2; 9 bases fit TRBD1. Germline-derived CDR1 and CDR2 are SGHNT and YENEEA. The junction had 5 bases not matched to a gene; V was cut back by 3 bases and J by 6 bases. The CDR3 contains 15 residues. DNA for the CDR3: TGTGCCAGCAGCTTGGGACAGGGCAGGGCCGGGGAGCTGTTTTTT. Translating it yields CASSLGQGRAGELFF.

This clonotype occurred many times. V usage is TRBV28 and J usage is TRBJ1-2; D is unclear. CDR1 and CDR2 from the germline V gene are MDHEN and SYDVKM. The CDR3 loop spans 17 amino acids. V lost 3 bases and J lost 3, with 20 bases in between. For the CDR3, the DNA is TGTGCCAGCAGTTTCGTAGTAAGCGGGCGAGGCTACTATGGCTACACCTTC. This translates into CASSFVVSGRGYYGYTF.

This chain uses TRBV6-2 or TRBV6-3 with TRBJ2-5, with 9 bases that match TRBD1. Trimming at V came to 6 bases and at J to 6 bases, leaving 11 bases not matched to a gene. From germline, CDR1 is MNHEY and CDR2 SVGEGT. This CDR3 has 15 residues. The CDR3 nucleotides are TGTGCCAGCAGGCCGGGGACAGGGACTACGAAGACCCAGTACTTC. This codes for CASRPGTGTTKTQYF.

In its sample, this clonotype was seen many times. The chain is built from TRBV11-2 and TRBJ1-1; 9 nucleotides align to TRBD1. There are 12 residues in the CDR3. Unmatched junction bases numbered 2, after V lost 7 bases and J lost 5 bases. Germline V gene data show CDR1 as SGHAT and CDR2 as FQNNGV. In DNA, the CDR3 is TGTGCCAGCAAGACAGGGGGGACTGAAGCTTTCTTT. Translated, it gives CASKTGGTEAFF.